The rows below give T cell receptor beta chains drawn from one sample of a study of blood T cells in healthy people across ages. Each CDR3 protein gets one entry after TCRdb re-called the 5' RACE reads with MiXCR. Found here are approximately 880,000 distinct CDR3 sequences, around 48% of them singletons; the top ten hold 10% to 15%. Sequencing used blood. Every receptor here comes from a man aged 25 to 40 in good health. The CDR3 runs from the conserved cysteine through the conserved F or W. The order of the fields is clone size, D gene, V gene, J gene, CDR3 protein, CDR3 DNA. D genes are given only for firm matches. Some rows mark clone size as missing; the rest say once, few, many or name a class of expanded clone.

>NA|NA|TRBV20-1|TRBJ1-2
CSASDGQRTNYGYTF
TGCAGTGCTTCGGATGGACAGAGAACTAACTATGGCTACACCTTC
>NA|NA|TRBV9|TRBJ2-3
CTSSAVPGLYYTQYF
TGTACCAGCAGCGCTGTCCCGGGGCTCTATTATACGCAGTATTTT
>NA|NA|TRBV18|TRBJ2-3
CASSPRGHREDTQYF
TGTGCCAGCTCACCGAGGGGACACCGAGAGGATACGCAGTATTTT
>NA|TRBD1|TRBV6-2/TRBV6-3|TRBJ2-3
CASSGGTGAPTDTQYF
TGTGCCAGCAGTGGTGGGACAGGGGCCCCCACAGATACGCAGTATTTT
>NA|NA|TRBV9|TRBJ1-5
CASSVDLGDPNQPQHF
TGTGCCAGCAGCGTAGACTTGGGGGATCCCAATCAGCCCCAGCATTTT
>NA|NA|TRBV5-6|TRBJ1-1
CASSSLRFDILDTEAFF
TGTGCCAGCAGCTCGCTCCGTTTTGACATTCTCGACACTGAAGCTTTCTTT
>many|NA|TRBV7-9|TRBJ1-1
CASSAVGTEAFF
TGTGCCAGCAGCGCAGTAGGTACTGAAGCTTTCTTT
>NA|NA|TRBV2|TRBJ2-7
CAFAVGTYEQYF
TGTGCATTTGCGGTAGGGACGTACGAGCAGTACTTC
>NA|NA|TRBV4-1|TRBJ1-5
CASSQLLDQPQHF
TGCGCCAGCAGCCAGTTGCTGGATCAGCCCCAGCATTTT
>few|NA|TRBV7-2|TRBJ2-2
CASSLVGTKTTGELFF
TGTGCCAGCAGCTTAGTGGGGACCAAAACCACCGGGGAGCTGTTTTTT
>few|NA|TRBV6-1|TRBJ2-7
CASSVYSSYEQYF
TGTGCCAGCAGTGTTTACAGCTCCTACGAGCAGTACTTC
>NA|TRBD2|TRBV4-1|TRBJ2-3
CASSPPGTSGGHVEDTDTQYF
TGCGCCAGCAGCCCCCCGGGCACTAGCGGGGGACACGTAGAGGACACAGATACGCAGTATTTT
>NA|TRBD2|TRBV6-6|TRBJ2-1
CASSYSGRELRSSEQFF
TGTGCCAGCAGTTACTCGGGGAGGGAGCTTCGGTCCAGTGAGCAGTTCTTC
>once|NA|TRBV20-1|TRBJ2-7
CSARVDRISYEQYF
TGCAGTGCTAGAGTAGACAGGATCTCCTACGAGCAGTACTTC
>NA|NA|TRBV6-5|TRBJ2-7
CASSYSYNEQYF
TGTGCCAGCAGTTACTCGTACAATGAGCAGTACTTC
>NA|NA|TRBV20-1|TRBJ1-5
CSARVTGQPRHF
TGCAGTGCTAGAGTTACCGGACAGCCCCGGCATTTT
>few|TRBD2|TRBV3-1|TRBJ2-5
CASSQTTSGRETQYF
TGTGCCAGCAGCCAAACTACTAGCGGGAGGGAGACCCAGTACTTC
>NA|NA|TRBV6-6|TRBJ2-7
CASSYSDGQSYEQYF
TGTGCCAGCAGTTACTCGGACGGACAATCCTACGAGCAGTACTTC
>NA|NA|TRBV3-1|TRBJ1-2
CASSQEMTGRNYGYTF
TGTGCCAGCAGCCAAGAGATGACGGGCAGAAACTATGGCTACACCTTC
>NA|NA|TRBV5-1|TRBJ1-1
CASTRGPQNTEAFF
TGCGCCAGCACGCGGGGACCACAGAACACTGAAGCTTTCTTT
>NA|NA|TRBV6-6|TRBJ1-5
CASSYSKGRNQPQHF
TGTGCCAGCAGTTACTCGAAGGGCCGCAATCAGCCCCAGCATTTT
>many|NA|TRBV12-3/TRBV12-4|TRBJ2-3
CASSLLGAPDTQYF
TGTGCCAGCAGTTTATTAGGGGCCCCAGATACGCAGTATTTT
>few|TRBD2|TRBV4-3|TRBJ2-3
CASSLTVGLVTDTQYF
TGCGCCAGCAGCCTTACCGTGGGACTAGTCACAGATACGCAGTATTTT
>NA|TRBD1|TRBV3-1|TRBJ2-7
CASSLGTGFGEQYF
TGTGCCAGCAGCCTAGGGACAGGGTTCGGCGAGCAGTACTTC
>NA|NA|TRBV6-6|TRBJ1-2
CASRLPGHSYGYTF
TGTGCCAGCAGGCTACCGGGACACAGCTATGGCTACACCTTC
>NA|TRBD1|TRBV12-3/TRBV12-4|TRBJ1-2
CASNRPGTGLAGYTF
TGTGCCAGCAACCGTCCCGGGACAGGGTTGGCTGGCTACACCTTC
>NA|NA|TRBV30|TRBJ1-5
CAWSPYYGFSQENQPQHF
TGTGCCTGGAGTCCGTACTACGGCTTTTCCCAAGAGAATCAGCCCCAGCATTTT
>few|TRBD2|TRBV5-1|TRBJ2-1
CASSVDSGESYNEQFF
TGCGCCAGCAGCGTCGACAGCGGGGAGTCCTACAATGAGCAGTTCTTC
>NA|TRBD1|TRBV5-1|TRBJ2-6
CASSAGQAGANVLTF
TGCGCCAGCAGCGCTGGACAGGCTGGGGCCAACGTCCTAACTTTC
>NA|TRBD1|TRBV29-1|TRBJ2-1
CSAVETGGAHNEQFF
TGCAGCGCCGTTGAGACAGGGGGCGCCCACAATGAGCAGTTCTTC
>NA|TRBD1|TRBV7-2|TRBJ2-7
CASRAGAGGYEQYF
TGTGCCAGCAGAGCCGGGGCAGGGGGTTACGAGCAGTACTTC
>once|NA|TRBV20-1|TRBJ2-7
CSASDVGRTSYEQYF
TGCAGTGCTAGTGATGTAGGGAGGACTTCCTACGAGCAGTACTTC
>few|TRBD2|TRBV18|TRBJ2-4
CASSLPFSGTLAKNIQYF
TGTGCCAGCTCACTACCGTTTAGCGGGACACTAGCCAAAAACATTCAGTACTTC
>NA|TRBD1|TRBV5-1|TRBJ2-1
CASSDRQGVNEQFF
TGCGCCAGCAGCGATCGACAGGGGGTTAATGAGCAGTTCTTC
>NA|TRBD2|TRBV12-3/TRBV12-4|TRBJ2-3
CASSFPSSGGTADTQYF
TGTGCCAGCAGTTTCCCCAGCTCGGGGGGGACGGCAGATACGCAGTATTTT
>few|TRBD2|TRBV5-1|TRBJ2-3
CASSLAIAGGPGTDTQYF
TGCGCCAGCAGCTTGGCCATAGCGGGGGGGCCGGGCACAGATACGCAGTATTTT
>few|NA|TRBV4-3|TRBJ1-2
CASSQDFTGYGYTF
TGCGCCAGCAGCCAAGATTTCACCGGGTATGGCTACACCTTC
>NA|NA|TRBV5-1|TRBJ1-2
CASSRGTDYYGYTF
TGCGCCAGCAGCCGAGGGACCGACTACTATGGCTACACCTTC
>NA|NA|TRBV12-3/TRBV12-4|TRBJ2-5
CASSLGDLKTQYF
TGTGCCAGCAGTCTCGGGGATTTGAAGACCCAGTACTTC
>NA|TRBD2|TRBV5-4|TRBJ2-7
CASSLSLAGGPYNEQYF
TGTGCCAGCAGCTTGTCACTAGCGGGGGGGCCGTACAATGAGCAGTACTTC
>NA|NA|TRBV20-1|TRBJ2-3
CSAGGQGSTDTQYF
TGCAGTGCGGGCGGACAAGGGAGCACAGATACGCAGTATTTT
>few|TRBD1|TRBV7-9|TRBJ2-5
CASSLGDRREETQYF
TGTGCCAGCAGCTTAGGGGACAGACGGGAAGAGACCCAGTACTTC
>NA|NA|TRBV29-1|TRBJ2-3
CSVVPEGQDTQYF
TGCAGCGTCGTCCCTGAGGGGCAGGATACGCAGTATTTT
>many|NA|TRBV7-9|TRBJ2-7
CASSLALTYEQYF
TGTGCCAGCAGCTTAGCGCTTACCTACGAGCAGTACTTC
>NA|TRBD1|TRBV5-8|TRBJ1-2
CASSLRQGASYGYTF
TGTGCCAGCAGCCTTCGACAGGGGGCTAGCTATGGCTACACCTTC
>few|NA|TRBV12-3/TRBV12-4|TRBJ1-1
CASSLGQEAFF
TGTGCCAGCAGTTTGGGTCAGGAGGCTTTCTTT
>few|NA|TRBV10-3|TRBJ2-7
CAISGTEQQYF
TGTGCCATCAGTGGGACAGAGCAGCAGTACTTC
>once|NA|TRBV5-4|TRBJ2-3
CASSRSLGGAMDTQYF
TGTGCCAGCAGCCGATCCTTAGGGGGGGCTATGGATACGCAGTATTTT
>NA|TRBD2|TRBV28|TRBJ2-5
CASSSAASGGADEQYF
TGTGCCAGCAGTTCCGCCGCTAGCGGGGGGGCAGATGAGCAGTACTTC
>NA|TRBD1|TRBV7-9|TRBJ2-7
CASSLSGVGVRDRVRDEQYF
TGTGCCAGCAGCTTATCGGGGGTAGGGGTCCGGGACAGGGTGAGAGACGAGCAGTACTTC
>few|NA|TRBV27|TRBJ2-7
CASSFLGGGKDEQYF
TGTGCCAGCAGTTTTCTCGGCGGAGGGAAGGACGAGCAGTACTTC
>NA|TRBD2|TRBV4-2|TRBJ2-7
CASSQDVGLAGYEQYF
TGTGCCAGCAGCCAAGACGTGGGACTAGCGGGCTACGAGCAGTACTTC
>NA|NA|TRBV5-1|TRBJ2-3
CASSLGLGVADTQYF
TGCGCCAGCAGCTTGGGACTAGGGGTCGCAGATACGCAGTATTTT
>few|NA|TRBV2|TRBJ2-1
CASSPREARAYNEQFF
TGTGCCAGCAGTCCCCGAGAAGCCCGCGCCTACAATGAGCAGTTCTTC
>NA|TRBD1|TRBV5-1|TRBJ2-7
CASSASTGGYEQYF
TGCGCCAGCAGCGCCTCGACAGGGGGCTACGAGCAGTACTTC
>NA|NA|TRBV7-9|TRBJ2-3
CASSYRTFGGASTDTQYF
TGTGCCAGCAGCTATCGGACTTTCGGGGGAGCTAGCACAGATACGCAGTATTTT
>NA|NA|TRBV7-2|TRBJ2-2
CASSLVPSNTGELFF
TGTGCCAGCAGCTTAGTGCCGAGTAACACCGGGGAGCTGTTTTTT